Shown below are 27 T cell receptor beta chains from a single sample sequenced in a study of T cell responses to AZD1222 COVID-19 vaccine. Data came from immunoSEQ multiplex PCR; TCRdb stores just in-frame clones and leaves some out. The repertoire includes fewer than 130,000 clones, around 94% of them detected once, and under 2.5% sits in the top ten. This specimen was peripheral blood, taken on day 0 of AZD1222 vaccination. These receptors originate from an adult in good health.

The rearrangement joins TRBV4-1 to TRBJ1-3; no firm D call. Per the germline V gene, CDR1 is MGHRA and CDR2 is YSYEKL. V lost 1 base to trimming and J lost 3 bases, with 16 bases between them. CDR3 length: 17 amino acids. The CDR3 is CASSQAQTATGGNTIYF. CDR3 sequence (DNA): TGCGCCAGCAGCCAAGCCCAGACCGCGACGGGTGGAAACACCATATATTTT.

The chain couples TRBV6-2 or TRBV6-3 to TRBJ1-4, with D uncertain. This CDR3 has 15 amino acids. V lost 2 bases and J 0 bases, leaving 7 bases between the germline ends. Germline V gives CDR1 MNHEY, CDR2 SVGEGT. CDR3 residues: CASSYGGTTNEKLFF. CDR3 DNA: TGTGCCAGCAGTTACGGCGGGACAACTAATGAAAAACTGTTTTTT.

V is TRBV30 and J is TRBJ1-2; no reliable D call. The CDR3 consists of 12 residues. The V end was cut by 4 bases, the J end by 1 base, with 7 bases between. CDR1 and CDR2 from the germline V gene are GTSNPN and SVGIG (reference sequence). CDR3 loop: CAWTTYNYGYTF. The CDR3 coding sequence is TGTGCCTGGACGACGTATAACTATGGCTACACCTTC.

J is TRBJ1-6 and V is TRBV11-3; D perhaps matches TRBD1 (5 bases). The CDR3 sequence is 14 residues long. The V end was cut by 3 bases, the J end by 7 bases, with 10 bases between. Germline-derived CDR1 and CDR2 are SGHNT and YENEEA. The CDR3 nucleotides read TGTGCCAGCAGCTTTGGGACCTGGAATTCACCCCTCCACTTT. This codes for CASSFGTWNSPLHF.

This chain joins TRBV7-9 and TRBJ1-4, with TRBD1 identical over 8 bases. This CDR3 is built from 15 residues. Trimming cost V 2 bases and J 8 bases; bases outside gene matches: 7. The V gene's germline CDR1 is SEHNR and CDR2 FQNEAQ (reference sequence). The CDR3 protein is CASSLFLGQVEKLFF. The CDR3 region has the DNA TGTGCCAGCAGCTTATTTTTGGGACAGGTCGAAAAACTGTTTTTT. Full variable domain (missing parts from reference TRBV7-9 and TRBJ1-4): DTGVSQNPRHKITKRGQNVTFRCDPISEHNRLYWYRQTLGQGPEFLTYFQNEAQLEKSRLLSDRFSAERPKGSFSTLEIQRTEQGDSAMYLCASSLFLGQVEKLFFGSGTQLSVL.

V is TRBV6-6 and J is TRBJ2-2; tentative D call: TRBD2 (5 bases). The V end was cut by 5 bases, the J end by 7 bases, with 8 bases between. CDR3 length: 12 residues. Looked up from germline, CDR1 is MNHNY and CDR2 is SVGAGI (reference sequence). The CDR3 is CASSPGFGELFF. CDR3 DNA sequence: TGTGCCAGCAGTCCGGGATTCGGGGAGCTGTTTTTT.

The V and J genes are TRBV6-2 or TRBV6-3 and TRBJ2-5, with TRBD1 as a possible D gene (5 bases). The V and J ends lost 4 bases and 8 bases respectively, with 8 bases between them. This CDR3 is 11 amino acids long. The germline V gene encodes CDR1 MNHEY and CDR2 SVGEGT. The CDR3 DNA reads TGTGCCAGCAGTTCCGACAGAACCCAGTACTTC. The encoded protein is CASSSDRTQYF.

The chain carries TRBV3-1 (or the pseudogene TRBV3-2) and TRBJ2-6, with 7 bases lining up with TRBD2. This CDR3 has 18 residues. From germline, CDR1 is LGHDT and CDR2 YNNKEL (reference sequence). V was pared by 0 bases and J by 0 bases, with 5 bases of the junction left unmatched. In DNA form, the CDR3 reads TGTGCCAGCAGCCAAGACTCTAGCGGCCTCTCTGGGGCCAACGTCCTGACTTTC. Translated: CASSQDSSGLSGANVLTF.

The rearrangement links TRBV4-2 to TRBJ2-7; D perhaps matches TRBD2 (6 bases). Germline V gene lookup returns CDR1 LGHNA and CDR2 YNFKEQ. The V and J ends lost 1 base and 2 bases respectively, with 9 bases between them. The CDR3 is made up of 14 amino acids. The CDR3 coding sequence is TGTGCCAGCAGCCAAGGTAGCGGAGCCTACGAGCAGTACTTC. Translated: CASSQGSGAYEQYF.

The chain recombines TRBV5-1 with TRBJ2-1, with D perhaps TRBD2 (6 bases). Trimming removed 3 bases at V and 6 bases at J, with 13 bases between. CDR1 SGHRS and CDR2 YFSETQ come from the germline V gene. The CDR3 is made up of 14 amino acids. The CDR3 nucleotides are TGCGCCAGCAGCTCCAGACTAGGCCCCAATGAGCAGTTCTTC. It is translated as CASSSRLGPNEQFF.

This chain links TRBV5-6 with TRBJ2-1; 12 nucleotides line up with TRBD1. Trimming took 1 base from V and 0 from J; bases not matched to a gene: 8. CDR1 SGHDT and CDR2 YYEEEE come from the germline V gene. The CDR3 has 19 amino acids. CDR3 region: CASSLIGTGGYDSYNEQFF. The DNA for the CDR3 is TGTGCCAGCAGCTTGATTGGGACAGGGGGCTATGACTCCTACAATGAGCAGTTCTTC.

The chain uses TRBV3-1 (or the pseudogene TRBV3-2) and TRBJ2-7; D gene unclear. This CDR3 comprises 15 residues. Per germline, CDR1 LGHDT and CDR2 YNNKEL (reference sequence). V was trimmed by 6 bases and J by 2 bases, leaving 17 bases between them. The CDR3 bases are TGTGCCAGCAGTAACCTAGGCTCACCTCCCTACGAGCAGTACTTC. Translated: CASSNLGSPPYEQYF.

The chain carries TRBV19 and TRBJ1-2; D unresolved. The ends were cut back, 6 bases at V and 3 bases at J, with 8 bases in the middle. The CDR3 contains 12 residues. Germline V CDR1 and CDR2: LNHDA, SQIVND (reference sequence). The CDR3 DNA is TGTGCCAGTAGGTACAGTCACTATGGCTACACCTTC. Amino acid sequence: CASRYSHYGYTF. The whole variable domain, filled in from reference TRBV19 and TRBJ1-2, reads DGGITQSPKYLFRKEGQNVTLSCEQNLNHDAMYWYRQDPGQGLRLIYYSQIVNDFQKGDIAEGYSVSREKKESFPLTVTSAQKNPTAFYLCASRYSHYGYTFGSGTRLTVV.

The V call is TRBV2, the J call TRBJ1-4; no clear D. The length of the CDR3 is 14 residues. Germline V gives CDR1 SNHLY, CDR2 FYNNEI. Between the trimmed V and J ends, which lost 7 bases and 8 bases, there was a span of 17 bases. The CDR3 protein is CASKGPGFQEKLFF. CDR3 bases: TGTGCCAGCAAGGGCCCGGGGTTCCAAGAAAAACTGTTTTTT.

J is TRBJ2-2 and V is TRBV30; D is possibly TRBD2 (6 bases). With 3 bases removed from V and 4 bases from J, the gap between germline ends came to 12 bases. Germline V CDR1 and CDR2: GTSNPN, SVGIG (reference sequence). The CDR3 contains 14 residues. In DNA form, the CDR3 reads TGTGCCTGGAGGCGGGGCAGGTCCACCGGGGAGCTGTTTTTT. Amino acids: CAWRRGRSTGELFF.

V and J are TRBV30 and TRBJ1-2; 8 bases match TRBD1. Unmatched junction bases numbered 4, after V lost 4 bases and J lost 3 bases. CDR3 length equals 13 residues. From germline, CDR1 is GTSNPN and CDR2 SVGIG (reference sequence). The CDR3 loop is CAWNQQGDYGYTF. In DNA, the CDR3 is TGTGCCTGGAACCAACAGGGGGACTATGGCTACACCTTC.

The V call is TRBV7-3, the J call TRBJ2-6; 9 bases match TRBD1. This CDR3 has 17 amino acids. CDR1 SGHTA and CDR2 FQGTGA come from the germline V gene. V was clipped by 4 bases and J by 2 bases; unmatched bases: 6. The CDR3 DNA follows: TGTGCCAGCAGCTCCGGGACAGGGAGACCTGGGGCCAACGTCCTGACTTTC. Its translation: CASSSGTGRPGANVLTF. The variable domain in full, completed from reference TRBV7-3 and TRBJ2-6, reads GAGVSQTPSNKVTEKGKYVELRCDPISGHTALYWYRQSLGQGPEFLIYFQGTGAADDSGLPNDRFFAVRPEGSVSTLKIQRTERGDSAVYLCASSSGTGRPGANVLTFGAGSRLTVL.

The chain links TRBV27 to TRBJ2-7; unclear D gene. Germline V gene data show CDR1 as MNHEY and CDR2 as SMNVEV (reference sequence). The CDR3 covers 12 residues. Trimming stripped 4 bases from V and 6 bases from J, with 10 bases between. For the CDR3, the DNA is TGTGCCAGCAGTTCCCTGGGGATCGAGCAGTACTTC. Its translation: CASSSLGIEQYF.

This chain links TRBV3-1 (or the pseudogene TRBV3-2) with TRBJ2-1, with a tentative D call TRBD2 (6 bases). The ends were cut back, 0 bases at V and 12 bases at J, with 12 bases in the middle. This CDR3 contains 13 residues. The germline V gene has CDR1 LGHDT and CDR2 YNNKEL (reference sequence). The CDR3 DNA is TGTGCCAGCAGCCAAGATTGGGCGGGATCGCAGTTCTTC. Translation gives CASSQDWAGSQFF.

This clone has just a few counts. CDR3 sequence (DNA): TGTGCCAGCAGGCAACAGGGCAGCTCTGGAAACACCATATATTTT. Its protein is CASRQQGSSGNTIYF. The chain couples TRBV28 to TRBJ1-3; D is possibly TRBD1 (6 bases). This CDR3 is built from 15 residues. The germline V gene encodes CDR1 MDHEN and CDR2 SYDVKM. Trimming removed 6 bases at V and 0 bases at J, with 12 bases between.

CDR3 loop: CASSSRGSSTNEKLFF. CDR3 sequence (DNA): TGTGCCAGCTCATCCCGAGGGAGTTCAACTAATGAAAAACTGTTTTTT. The chain uses TRBV18 and TRBJ1-4; no definite D call. The CDR3 sequence is 16 residues long. Per germline, CDR1 KGHSH and CDR2 LQKENI. V gave up 5 bases and J gave up 0 bases, with 13 bases separating them.

The CDR3 is CASSSPGQGALSGNTIYF. For the CDR3, the DNA is TGTGCCAGCAGTTCACCGGGACAGGGGGCTCTCTCTGGAAACACCATATATTTT. The gene calls are TRBV28 and TRBJ1-3, with 12 nucleotides matching TRBD1. The CDR3 is 18 amino acids. Trimming took 4 bases from V and 0 from J; bases not matched to a gene: 7. The germline CDR1 and CDR2 sequences are MDHEN and SYDVKM.

This clone has a single count. The chain employs TRBV6-2 or TRBV6-3 and TRBJ2-7; D is uncertain. From germline, CDR1 is MNHEY and CDR2 SVGEGT. V shed 3 bases and J shed 0 bases, with 9 bases lying between them. CDR3 length: 14 amino acids. CDR3 nucleotide sequence: TGTGCCAGCAGTTATGGCTCCTACTCCTACGAGCAGTACTTC. Residues: CASSYGSYSYEQYF.

V and J are TRBV19 and TRBJ1-6; 9 bases align to TRBD1. The junction had 5 bases not matched to a gene; V was cut back by 7 bases and J by 7 bases. This CDR3 is built from 14 residues. From germline, CDR1 is LNHDA and CDR2 SQIVND (reference sequence). The CDR3 here is CASTMTGGNSPLHF. The CDR3 nucleotides are TGTGCCAGTACCATGACAGGGGGGAATTCACCCCTCCACTTT. Drawing the rest from reference TRBV19 and TRBJ1-6, the complete variable domain is DGGITQSPKYLFRKEGQNVTLSCEQNLNHDAMYWYRQDPGQGLRLIYYSQIVNDFQKGDIAEGYSVSREKKESFPLTVTSAQKNPTAFYLCASTMTGGNSPLHFGNGTRLTVT.

The CDR3 reads CASSLARNTEAFF. The CDR3 DNA reads as TGTGCCAGCAGCTTGGCCAGGAACACTGAAGCTTTCTTT. The chain is built from TRBV7-9 and TRBJ1-1, with D hard to call. Germline V CDR1 and CDR2: SEHNR, FQNEAQ (reference sequence). Trimming took 3 bases from V and 1 from J, leaving 6 bases between them. There are 13 residues in the CDR3.

The V gene is TRBV28, the J gene TRBJ2-5; D remains ambiguous. The CDR3 has 14 amino acids. Per germline, CDR1 MDHEN and CDR2 SYDVKM. V dropped 4 bases and J dropped 1 base, with 10 bases sitting between them. The CDR3 nucleotides are TGTGCCAGCAGTTGGCGGCGGACCCAAGAGACCCAGTACTTC. Translation gives CASSWRRTQETQYF.

The chain uses TRBV9 and TRBJ1-4; the match to TRBD1 covers 8 bases. Germline CDR1 is SGDLS and CDR2 is YYNGEE. The ends lost 4 bases at V and 3 bases at J; junction bases unmatched: 5. This CDR3 has 15 amino acids. The CDR3 bases are TGTGCCAGCAGCCTGCAGGGGGCGGCTAATGAAAAACTGTTTTTT. This codes for CASSLQGAANEKLFF.